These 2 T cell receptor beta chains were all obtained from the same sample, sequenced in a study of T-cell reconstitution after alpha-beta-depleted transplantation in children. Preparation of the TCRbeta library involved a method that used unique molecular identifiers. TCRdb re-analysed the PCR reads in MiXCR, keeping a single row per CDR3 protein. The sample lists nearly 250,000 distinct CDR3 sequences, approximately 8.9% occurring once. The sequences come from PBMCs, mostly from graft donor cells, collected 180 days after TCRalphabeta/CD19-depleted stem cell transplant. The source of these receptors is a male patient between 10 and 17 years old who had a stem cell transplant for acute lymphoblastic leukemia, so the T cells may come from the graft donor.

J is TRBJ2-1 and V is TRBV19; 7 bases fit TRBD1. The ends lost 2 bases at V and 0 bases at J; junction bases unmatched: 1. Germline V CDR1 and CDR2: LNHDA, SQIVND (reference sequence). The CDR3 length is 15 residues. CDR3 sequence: CASSIRDSSYNEQFF. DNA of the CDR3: TGTGCCAGTAGTATAAGGGACAGCTCCTACAATGAGCAGTTCTTC.

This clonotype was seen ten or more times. The CDR3 nucleotides read TGCAGTGCTTGGGGACACAATGAGCAGTTCTTC. It codes for CSAWGHNEQFF. The chain combines TRBV20-1 with TRBJ2-1; D is possibly TRBD1 or TRBD2 (5 bases each). Germline CDR1 DFQATT, CDR2 SNEGSKA (reference sequence). The CDR3 spans 11 residues. V gave up 5 bases and J gave up 5 bases, with 7 bases separating them.